This T cell receptor beta chain was documented in a study of long-term antiretroviral therapy in people with HIV. Study-wide results and caveats: Missing from the dataset were any data on ART adherence, viral resistance or therapy changes.

Germline CDR1 reads SGHTA; CDR2 reads FQGNSA. Trimming cost V 2 bases and J 3 bases; bases outside gene matches: 4. The CDR3 spans 15 residues. Version v3.0 of the immunoSEQ assay was performed at survey level. Sequencing used immunoSEQ multiplex PCR; TCRdb keeps in-frame clones, though not all of them. Of tens of thousands of clones in the sample, approximately 85% are singletons; the top ten hold roughly 4.4%. Remarks on this clone: Its antigen is not known.

The sequence was obtained from a man aged 18-30 years with HIV. The sample consisted of unsorted PBMCs, taken about 3.4 years after starting antiretroviral therapy. The chain has TRBV7-2 and TRBJ2-1, with 7 nucleotides matching TRBD2. CDR3 coding DNA: TGTGCCAGCAGCTTATCGCGGGACTACTACAATGAGCAGTTCTTC. Amino acid sequence: CASSLSRDYYNEQFF.